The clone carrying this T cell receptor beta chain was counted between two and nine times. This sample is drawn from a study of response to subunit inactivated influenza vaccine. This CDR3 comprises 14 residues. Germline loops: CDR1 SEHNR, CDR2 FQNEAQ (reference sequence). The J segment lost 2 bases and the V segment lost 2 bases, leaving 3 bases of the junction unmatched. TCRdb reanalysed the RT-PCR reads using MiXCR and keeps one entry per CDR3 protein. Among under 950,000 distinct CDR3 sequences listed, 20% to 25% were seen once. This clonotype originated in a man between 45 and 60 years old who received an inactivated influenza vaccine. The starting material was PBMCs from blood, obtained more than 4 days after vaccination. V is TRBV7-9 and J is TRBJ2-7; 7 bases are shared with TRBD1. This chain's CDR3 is CASSLQGETYEQYF. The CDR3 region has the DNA TGTGCCAGCAGCTTACAGGGGGAGACCTACGAGCAGTACTTC. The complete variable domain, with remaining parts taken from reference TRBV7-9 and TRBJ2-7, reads DTGVSQNPRHKITKRGQNVTFRCDPISEHNRLYWYRQTLGQGPEFLTYFQNEAQLEKSRLLSDRFSAERPKGSFSTLEIQRTEQGDSAMYLCASSLQGETYEQYFGPGTRLTVT.